The T cell receptor beta chain described here comes from a study of read filtering for tumor transcriptome and immune sequencing. Study summary: Patients were about 18 male and 11 to 15 female, mean age around 70 years, range about 45 to 85. RNA-seq yielded only roughly 75 to 1,400 TCR reads, IR-seq about 4 to 10.27 million.

This clonotype was detected many times. From approximately 400 ng of RNA, a library with molecular barcoded alpha/delta and beta/gamma adaptors was made. TCRdb called the reads again in MiXCR, with one record for every CDR3 protein. The sample gives approximately 150,000 distinct CDR3 sequences, roughly 13% of which show up once; approximately 8% is in the top ten. The CDR3 has 13 amino acids. The V end was cut by 6 bases, the J end by 4 bases, with 12 bases between. CDR1 and CDR2 from the germline V gene are ENHRY and SYGVKD. The clonotype was recovered from a donor at least 40 years old with multiple myeloma. The specimen was a population of CD138-negative cells sorted from bone marrow. This rearrangement joins TRBV10-3 to TRBJ1-2; TRBD1 is a possible D gene (6 bases). DNA of the CDR3: TGTGCCATCAGGGGGGCAGATGTCTATGGCTACACCTTC. Encoded protein: CAIRGADVYGYTF.